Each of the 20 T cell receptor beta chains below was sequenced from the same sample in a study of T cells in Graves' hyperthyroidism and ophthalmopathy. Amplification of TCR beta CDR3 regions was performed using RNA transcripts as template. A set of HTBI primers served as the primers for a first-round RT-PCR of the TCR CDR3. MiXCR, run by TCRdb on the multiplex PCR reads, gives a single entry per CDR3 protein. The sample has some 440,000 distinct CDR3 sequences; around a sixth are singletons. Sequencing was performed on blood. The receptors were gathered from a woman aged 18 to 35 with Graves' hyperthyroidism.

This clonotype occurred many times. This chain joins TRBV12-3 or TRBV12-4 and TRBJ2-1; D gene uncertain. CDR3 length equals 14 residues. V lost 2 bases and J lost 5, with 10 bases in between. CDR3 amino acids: CASSLLGNHNEQFF. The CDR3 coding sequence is TGTGCCAGCAGTTTACTAGGGAATCACAATGAGCAGTTCTTC.

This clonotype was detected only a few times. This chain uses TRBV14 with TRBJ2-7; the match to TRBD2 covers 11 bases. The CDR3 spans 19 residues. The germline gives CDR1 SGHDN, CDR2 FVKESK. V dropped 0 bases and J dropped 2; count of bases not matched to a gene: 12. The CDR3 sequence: CASSQEWGLAAAPPYEQYF. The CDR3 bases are TGTGCCAGCAGCCAAGAATGGGGACTAGCGGCTGCCCCCCCCTACGAGCAGTACTTC.

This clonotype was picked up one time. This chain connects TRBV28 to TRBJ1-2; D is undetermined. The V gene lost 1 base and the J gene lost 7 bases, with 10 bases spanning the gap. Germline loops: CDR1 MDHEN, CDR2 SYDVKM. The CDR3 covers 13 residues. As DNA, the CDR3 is TGTGCCAGCAGTTTATCGTCGGTGGGTGGCTACACCTTC. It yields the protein CASSLSSVGGYTF.

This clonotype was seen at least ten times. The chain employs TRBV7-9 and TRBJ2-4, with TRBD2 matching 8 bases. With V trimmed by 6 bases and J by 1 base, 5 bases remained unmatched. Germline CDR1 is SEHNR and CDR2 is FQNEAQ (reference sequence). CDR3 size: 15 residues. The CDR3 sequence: CASRPVAGAKNIQYF. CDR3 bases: TGTGCCAGCAGACCAGTAGCGGGGGCCAAAAACATTCAGTACTTC.

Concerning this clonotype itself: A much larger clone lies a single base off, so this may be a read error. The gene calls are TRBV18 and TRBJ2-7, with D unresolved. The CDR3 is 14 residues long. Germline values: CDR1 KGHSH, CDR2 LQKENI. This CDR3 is CPSSARRIPYEQYF. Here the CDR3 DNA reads TGTCCCAGCTCAGCTCGCCGAATCCCCTACGAGCAGTACTTC.

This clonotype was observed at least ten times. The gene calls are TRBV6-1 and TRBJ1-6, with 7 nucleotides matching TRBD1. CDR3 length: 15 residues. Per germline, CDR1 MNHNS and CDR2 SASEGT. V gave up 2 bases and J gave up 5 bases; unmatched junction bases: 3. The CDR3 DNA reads TGTGCCAGCAGTGAACTGCAGGGGGATAATTCACCCCTCCACTTT. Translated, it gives CASSELQGDNSPLHF.

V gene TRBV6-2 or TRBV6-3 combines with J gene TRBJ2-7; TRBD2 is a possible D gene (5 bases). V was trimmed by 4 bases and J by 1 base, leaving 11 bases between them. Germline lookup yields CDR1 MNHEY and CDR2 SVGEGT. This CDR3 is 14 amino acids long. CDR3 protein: CASSSGRGSYEQYF. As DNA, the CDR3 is TGTGCCAGCAGTTCCGGACGGGGATCCTACGAGCAGTACTTC.

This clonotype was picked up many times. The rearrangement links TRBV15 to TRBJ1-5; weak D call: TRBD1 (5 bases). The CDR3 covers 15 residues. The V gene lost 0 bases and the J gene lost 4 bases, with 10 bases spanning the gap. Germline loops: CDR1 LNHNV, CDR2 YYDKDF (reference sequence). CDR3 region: CATSRDNRSNQPQHF. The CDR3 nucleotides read TGTGCCACCAGCAGAGATAACAGGTCGAATCAGCCCCAGCATTTT.

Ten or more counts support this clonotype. Written as DNA, the CDR3 is TGTGCCAGCAGTCTAGGGTGGGCGAGAGCTTTCTTT. Its translation is CASSLGWARAFF. The genes are TRBV6-1 and TRBJ1-1, with D uncertain. V was cut by 5 bases and J by 10 bases, with 14 bases left in between. Germline assignment: CDR1 MNHNS and CDR2 SASEGT. The CDR3 loop spans 12 amino acids.

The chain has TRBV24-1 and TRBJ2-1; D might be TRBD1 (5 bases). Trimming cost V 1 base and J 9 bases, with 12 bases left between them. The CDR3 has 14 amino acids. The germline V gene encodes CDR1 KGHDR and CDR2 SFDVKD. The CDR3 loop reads CATSDFPMQGEQFF. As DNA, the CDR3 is TGTGCCACCAGTGATTTTCCAATGCAGGGTGAGCAGTTCTTC.

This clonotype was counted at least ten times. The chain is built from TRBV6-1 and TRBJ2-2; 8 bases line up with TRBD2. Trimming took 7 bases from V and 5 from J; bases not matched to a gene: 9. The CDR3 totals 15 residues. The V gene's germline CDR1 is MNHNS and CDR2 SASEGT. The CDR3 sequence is CASISAASGTGELFF. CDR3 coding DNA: TGTGCCAGCATATCGGCAGCTAGCGGGACCGGGGAGCTGTTTTTT.

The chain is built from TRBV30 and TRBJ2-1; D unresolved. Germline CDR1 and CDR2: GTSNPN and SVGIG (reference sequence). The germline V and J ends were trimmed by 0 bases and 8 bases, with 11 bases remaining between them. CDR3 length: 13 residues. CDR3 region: CAWSVNLQDEQFF. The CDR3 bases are TGTGCCTGGAGTGTGAATTTGCAGGATGAGCAGTTCTTC.

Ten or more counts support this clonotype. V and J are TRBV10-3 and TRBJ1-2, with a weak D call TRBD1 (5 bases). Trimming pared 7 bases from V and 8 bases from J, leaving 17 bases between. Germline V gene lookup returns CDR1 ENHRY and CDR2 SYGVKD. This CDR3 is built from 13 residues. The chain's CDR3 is CAITQQQGRGYTF. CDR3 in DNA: TGTGCCATCACCCAACAGCAGGGCCGGGGCTACACCTTC.

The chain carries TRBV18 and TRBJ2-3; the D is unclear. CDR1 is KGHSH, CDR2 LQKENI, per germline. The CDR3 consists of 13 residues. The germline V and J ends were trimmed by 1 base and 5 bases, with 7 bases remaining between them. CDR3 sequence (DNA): TGTGCCAGCTCACCACTCGAACTAGATACGCAGTATTTT. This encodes CASSPLELDTQYF.

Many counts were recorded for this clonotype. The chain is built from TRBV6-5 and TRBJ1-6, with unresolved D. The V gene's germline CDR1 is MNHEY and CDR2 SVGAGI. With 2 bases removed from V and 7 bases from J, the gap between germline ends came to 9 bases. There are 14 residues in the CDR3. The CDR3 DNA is TGTGCCAGCAGTTACCCAGGTCCCAATTCACCCCTCCACTTT. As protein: CASSYPGPNSPLHF.

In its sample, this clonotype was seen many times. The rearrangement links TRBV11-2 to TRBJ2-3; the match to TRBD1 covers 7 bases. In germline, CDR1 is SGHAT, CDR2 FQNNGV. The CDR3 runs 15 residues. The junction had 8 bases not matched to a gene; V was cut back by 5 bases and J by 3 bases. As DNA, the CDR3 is TGTGCCAGCAGCCCTTACCTGACAGGGACAGATACGCAGTATTTT. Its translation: CASSPYLTGTDTQYF.

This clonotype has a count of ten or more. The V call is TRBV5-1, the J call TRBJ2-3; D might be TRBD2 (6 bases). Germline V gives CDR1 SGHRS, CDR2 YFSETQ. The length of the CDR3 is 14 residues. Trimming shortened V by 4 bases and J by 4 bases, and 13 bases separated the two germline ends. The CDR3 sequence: CASSPDGGSDTQYF. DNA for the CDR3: TGCGCCAGCAGCCCGGATGGGGGGTCAGATACGCAGTATTTT.

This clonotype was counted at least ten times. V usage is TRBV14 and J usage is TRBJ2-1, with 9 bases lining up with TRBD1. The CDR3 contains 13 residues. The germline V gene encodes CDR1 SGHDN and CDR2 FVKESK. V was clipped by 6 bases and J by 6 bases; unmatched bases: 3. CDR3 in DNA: TGTGCCAGCAGGGACAGGGGAGGCAATGAGCAGTTCTTC. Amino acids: CASRDRGGNEQFF.

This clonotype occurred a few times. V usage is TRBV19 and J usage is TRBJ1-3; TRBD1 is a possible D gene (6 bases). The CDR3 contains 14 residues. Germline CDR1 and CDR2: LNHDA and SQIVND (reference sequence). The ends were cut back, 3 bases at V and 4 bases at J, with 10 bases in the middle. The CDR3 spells CASSMWGQGNTIYF. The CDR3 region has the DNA TGTGCCAGTAGTATGTGGGGGCAGGGAAACACCATATATTTT.

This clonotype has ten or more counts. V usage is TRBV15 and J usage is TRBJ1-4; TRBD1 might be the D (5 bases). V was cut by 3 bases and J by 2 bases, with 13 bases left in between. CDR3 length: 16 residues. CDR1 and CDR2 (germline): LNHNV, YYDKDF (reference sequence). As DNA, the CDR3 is TGTGCCACCAGCAGCCTGTTGGGGGTGACTAATGAAAAACTGTTTTTT. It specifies CATSSLLGVTNEKLFF.